There are many counts of the clone carrying this T cell receptor beta chain. The data were obtained in a study of T cells in Graves' hyperthyroidism and ophthalmopathy. CDR1 is MRHNA, CDR2 SNTAGT, per germline. V was cut by 0 bases and J by 5 bases, with 9 bases left in between. This CDR3 has 14 residues. Authors of the study amplified TCR beta CDR3 regions from RNA transcripts. During a first-round RT-PCR of the TCR CDR3, the HTBI primer set was used. TCRdb passed the multiplex PCR reads through MiXCR, listing each CDR3 protein once. The sample includes approximately 380,000 distinct CDR3 sequences, approximately 19% of them seen just once.

The chain uses TRBV6-4 and TRBJ2-3; D is unclear. Sequencing was done on a sample of blood. This receptor was identified in a young woman with Graves' hyperthyroidism. In DNA form, the CDR3 reads TGTGCCAGCAGTGACTCGATCGGTTTAGATACGCAGTATTTT. Encoded protein: CASSDSIGLDTQYF.